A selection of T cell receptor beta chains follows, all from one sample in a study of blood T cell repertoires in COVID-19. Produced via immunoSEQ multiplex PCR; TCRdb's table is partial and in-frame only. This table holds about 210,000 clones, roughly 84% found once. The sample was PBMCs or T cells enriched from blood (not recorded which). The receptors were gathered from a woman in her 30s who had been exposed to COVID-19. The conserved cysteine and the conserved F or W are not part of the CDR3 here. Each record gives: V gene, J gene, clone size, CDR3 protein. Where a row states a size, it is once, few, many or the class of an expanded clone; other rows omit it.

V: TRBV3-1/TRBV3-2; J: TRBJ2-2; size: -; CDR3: ASSQLSGTSGELF
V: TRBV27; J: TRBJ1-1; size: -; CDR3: ASRVTLGTEAF
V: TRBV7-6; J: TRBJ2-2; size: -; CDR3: ASMIGESTGELF
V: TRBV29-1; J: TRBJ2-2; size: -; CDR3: SVARGHPNTGELF
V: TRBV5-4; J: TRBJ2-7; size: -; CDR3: ASSLVGGGEQY
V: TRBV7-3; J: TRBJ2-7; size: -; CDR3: ASRAPGRTYEQY
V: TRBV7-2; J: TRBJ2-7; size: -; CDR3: ASSLSPSGGGSYEQY
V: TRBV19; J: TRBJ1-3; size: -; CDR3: ASSIDSRGSGNTIY
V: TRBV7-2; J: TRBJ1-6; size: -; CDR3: ASSLYRGALSYNSPLH
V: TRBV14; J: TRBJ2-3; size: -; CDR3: ASSQTPGTRRLFGDTQY
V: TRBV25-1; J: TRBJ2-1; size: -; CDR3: ASSKLPGTGVNEQF
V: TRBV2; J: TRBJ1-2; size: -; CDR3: ASRPSWADNLGYGYT
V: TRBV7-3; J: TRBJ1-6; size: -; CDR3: ASSSGAGLH
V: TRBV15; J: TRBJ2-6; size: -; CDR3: ATSTWSSGANVLT
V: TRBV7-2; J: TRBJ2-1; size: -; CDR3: ASSFLGEGDEQF
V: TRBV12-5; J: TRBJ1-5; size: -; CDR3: ASGSQTGVSQPQH
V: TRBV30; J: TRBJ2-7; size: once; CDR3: AWSASRTGEQY
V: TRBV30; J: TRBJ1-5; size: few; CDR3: AWSGQGQPQH
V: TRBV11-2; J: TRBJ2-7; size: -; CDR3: ASSSLAFQY
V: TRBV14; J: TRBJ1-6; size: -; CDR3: ASSQVQSYNSPLH
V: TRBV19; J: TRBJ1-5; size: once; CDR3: ASSNERGLNQPQH
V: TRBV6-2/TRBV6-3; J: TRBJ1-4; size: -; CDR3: ASSPRGGGNEKLF
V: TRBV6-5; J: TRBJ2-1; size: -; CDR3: ASSYGTGSYNEQF
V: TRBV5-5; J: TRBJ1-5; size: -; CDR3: ASSLGPRREQPQH
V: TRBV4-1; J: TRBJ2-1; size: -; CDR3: ASSQASGGYNEQF
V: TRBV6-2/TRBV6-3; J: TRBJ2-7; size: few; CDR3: ASSPDWNYEQY
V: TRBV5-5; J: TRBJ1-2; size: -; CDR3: ASSPDRANYGYT
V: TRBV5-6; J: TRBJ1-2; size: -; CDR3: ASSPTAQGFYGYT
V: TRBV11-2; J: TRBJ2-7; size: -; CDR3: ASSLGTFREQY
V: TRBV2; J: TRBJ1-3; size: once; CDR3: ASQSPGNTIY
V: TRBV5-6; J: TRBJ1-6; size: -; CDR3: ASSSPSSPLH
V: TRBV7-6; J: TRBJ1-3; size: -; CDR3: ASSLSVSGNTIY
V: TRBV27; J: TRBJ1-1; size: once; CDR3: ASSNRDRNTEAF
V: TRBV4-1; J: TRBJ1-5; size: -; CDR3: ASSQDGAGGWNQPQH
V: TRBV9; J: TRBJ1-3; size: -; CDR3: ASSGLGLSGNTIY
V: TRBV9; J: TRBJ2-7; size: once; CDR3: ASSSHRGSEQY
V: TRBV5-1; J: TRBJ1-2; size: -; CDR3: ASSPTGGAYGYT